The 27 T cell receptor beta chains given below trace back to one sample, sequenced in a study of blood T cell repertoires in COVID-19. The method was immunoSEQ multiplex PCR; TCRdb's version includes in-frame clones alone and lacks a portion of them. The table includes about 120,000 clones, 82% detected once. The sequencing sample was made of peripheral blood. These receptors all stem from a human donor in a cohort sampled during active COVID-19.

The chain combines TRBV7-2 with TRBJ2-7; D uncertain. The CDR3 spans 12 residues. Trimming left V 2 bases short and J 6 bases short, with 8 bases between. The germline V gene has CDR1 SGHTA and CDR2 FQGNSA. The CDR3 DNA follows: TGTGCCAGCAGCTTAAGCGTCGGCGAGCAGTACTTC. This codes for CASSLSVGEQYF.

This chain uses TRBV4-1 with TRBJ2-1, with TRBD2 matching 7 bases. Germline V gene data show CDR1 as MGHRA and CDR2 as YSYEKL. The ends lost 8 bases at V and 3 bases at J; junction bases unmatched: 7. The CDR3 covers 14 residues. The CDR3 loop reads CASRNGGGYNEQFF. The CDR3 DNA reads TGCGCCAGCCGTAATGGCGGGGGCTACAATGAGCAGTTCTTC.

The chain joins TRBV28 to TRBJ2-1; 8 positions agree with TRBD2. This CDR3 is 14 amino acids long. Germline CDR1 reads MDHEN; CDR2 reads SYDVKM. The V gene end was trimmed by 7 bases and the J gene end by 4 bases; junction bases not matched to a gene: 6. CDR3 sequence reads: CASTPAGVYNEQFF. Here the CDR3 DNA reads TGTGCCAGCACGCCAGCGGGAGTTTACAATGAGCAGTTCTTC.

The chain carries TRBV5-6 and TRBJ1-2; TRBD1 aligns across 7 bases. The CDR3 contains 15 residues. V lost 3 bases and J lost 0; bases outside the gene matches: 5. Germline lookup yields CDR1 SGHDT and CDR2 YYEEEE. In DNA, the CDR3 is TGTGCCAGCAGCTCAGTGGGACAGTCTAACTATGGCTACACCTTC. It yields the protein CASSSVGQSNYGYTF.

This sequence joins TRBV19 and TRBJ1-4; TRBD1 is a possible D gene (6 bases). CDR1 and CDR2 from the germline V gene are LNHDA and SQIVND (reference sequence). Trimming removed 5 bases from V and 5 bases from J, with 15 bases in between. The CDR3 is made up of 15 amino acids. CDR3 region: CASSPLQGPNEKLFF. DNA for the CDR3: TGTGCCAGTAGTCCCCTACAGGGACCCAATGAAAAACTGTTTTTT.

The table lists this clone with a few counts. The CDR3 DNA reads as TGTGCCAGCAGCTTGGACAGGGGGTGGAACTATGGCTACACCTTC. Amino acids: CASSLDRGWNYGYTF. The rearrangement uses TRBV11-2 and TRBJ1-2; TRBD1 aligns across 10 bases. Germline lookup yields CDR1 SGHAT and CDR2 FQNNGV. J gave up 2 bases and V 3 bases, and 3 bases lay outside the gene matches. The CDR3 has 15 residues.

The rearrangement links TRBV19 to TRBJ2-5; tentatively, D is TRBD1 (5 bases). Germline assignment: CDR1 LNHDA and CDR2 SQIVND (reference sequence). This CDR3 region has 17 residues. Trimming took off 4 bases at V and 4 bases at J, with 22 bases between the two ends. CDR3 sequence reads: CASSTPPQGGLGETQYF. CDR3 coding DNA: TGTGCCAGTAGTACTCCGCCCCAGGGCGGATTAGGAGAGACCCAGTACTTC.

Only one count was recorded for this clone. The V gene is TRBV4-1, the J gene TRBJ2-2, with 8 bases identical to TRBD1. With V trimmed by 4 bases and J by 2 bases, 3 bases remained unmatched. The CDR3 runs 15 residues. In germline, CDR1 is MGHRA, CDR2 YSYEKL. CDR3 sequence (DNA): TGCGCCAGCAGCCGTCAGGGGGCCAACACCGGGGAGCTGTTTTTT. Encoded protein: CASSRQGANTGELFF.

This chain uses TRBV19 with TRBJ2-4, with 15 bases that match TRBD2. The CDR3 length is 18 residues. With 4 bases clipped from V and 2 bases from J, the junction kept 6 bases outside the gene matches. Germline values: CDR1 LNHDA, CDR2 SQIVND (reference sequence). Here the CDR3 reads CASSKGLAGGGTKNIQYF. Here the CDR3 DNA reads TGTGCCAGTAGTAAGGGACTAGCGGGGGGCGGGACCAAAAACATTCAGTACTTC.

The chain combines TRBV5-1 with TRBJ1-1; perhaps TRBD1 as D (6 bases). The CDR3 contains 14 residues. V was shortened by 5 bases and J by 1 base, with 12 bases between the two germline ends. Germline CDR1 and CDR2: SGHRS and YFSETQ. The CDR3 bases are TGCGCCAGCAGGGTCCAGGGGCCGAACACTGAAGCTTTCTTT. It translates to CASRVQGPNTEAFF.

The V and J genes are TRBV15 and TRBJ1-1, with D unresolved. The CDR3 is 15 residues long. Germline V lookup: CDR1 LNHNV, CDR2 YYDKDF (reference sequence). The ends were cut back, 0 bases at V and 4 bases at J, with 12 bases in the middle. The CDR3 DNA reads TGTGCCACCAGCAGAGATCGAGAGGTTTTCACTGAAGCTTTCTTT. Encoded protein: CATSRDREVFTEAFF.

The chain joins TRBV19 to TRBJ2-7; D might be TRBD2 (6 bases). The CDR3 has 14 amino acids. Between the trimmed V and J ends, which lost 2 bases and 7 bases, there was a span of 15 bases. The germline V gene has CDR1 LNHDA and CDR2 SQIVND (reference sequence). The CDR3 nucleotides read TGTGCCAGTAGTATATCCTCCGGGGCGGGAGAGCAGTACTTC. Its protein product is CASSISSGAGEQYF.

J is TRBJ2-3 and V is TRBV7-2, with D perhaps TRBD1 (5 bases). CDR3 size: 13 residues. Trimming cost V 5 bases and J 7 bases, with 13 bases left between them. Per germline, CDR1 SGHTA and CDR2 FQGNSA. CDR3 sequence reads: CASSLQGKNTQYF. The DNA of the CDR3 is TGTGCCAGCAGCCTTCAGGGAAAAAATACGCAGTATTTT.

This clone was seen once. The chain is built from TRBV5-1 and TRBJ2-1; 11 bases line up with TRBD1. CDR3 length: 14 amino acids. Germline values: CDR1 SGHRS, CDR2 YFSETQ. The ends lost 3 bases at V and 6 bases at J; junction bases unmatched: 2. In DNA, the CDR3 is TGCGCCAGCAGCTCCGGGACAGGGGGCAATGAGCAGTTCTTC. Its protein is CASSSGTGGNEQFF.

V is TRBV2 and J is TRBJ1-1, with D perhaps TRBD1 (5 bases). CDR3 length equals 13 residues. The V and J ends lost 6 bases and 0 bases respectively, with 8 bases between them. Germline V gives CDR1 SNHLY, CDR2 FYNNEI. For the CDR3, the DNA is TGTGCCAGCAGCAGGGATCTGAACACTGAAGCTTTCTTT. It codes for CASSRDLNTEAFF.

The chain uses TRBV15 and TRBJ2-4; 8 nucleotides agree with TRBD2. This CDR3 has 15 amino acids. Looked up from germline, CDR1 is LNHNV and CDR2 is YYDKDF (reference sequence). V was clipped by 6 bases and J by 4 bases; unmatched bases: 8. CDR3 nucleotide sequence: TGTGCCACCAGTTCGGGGGGGGGCATGAAAAACATTCAGTACTTC. Residues: CATSSGGGMKNIQYF.

The chain couples TRBV10-2 to TRBJ1-6; 8 bases map to TRBD1. The CDR3 totals 14 residues. With 8 bases clipped from V and 5 bases from J, the junction kept 5 bases outside the gene matches. The V gene's germline CDR1 is WSHSY and CDR2 SAAADI. The chain's CDR3 is CASSGQGNNSPLHF. In DNA, the CDR3 is TGCGCCAGCTCCGGACAGGGTAATAATTCACCCCTCCACTTT.

The chain recombines TRBV9 with TRBJ2-2, with D possibly being TRBD2 (6 bases). Germline V gene lookup returns CDR1 SGDLS and CDR2 YYNGEE. The ends were cut back, 4 bases at V and 4 bases at J, with 20 bases in the middle. This CDR3 region has 17 residues. The CDR3 here is CASSRTGAGLGTGELFF. CDR3 bases: TGTGCCAGCAGCAGAACTGGGGCGGGGCTCGGCACCGGGGAGCTGTTTTTT.

The rearrangement links TRBV6-1 to TRBJ1-2; possibly TRBD1 for D (5 bases). CDR3 length equals 15 residues. V shed 1 base and J shed 3 bases, with 12 bases lying between them. Germline V gives CDR1 MNHNS, CDR2 SASEGT. The chain's CDR3 is CASSEGGVWYYGYTF. The CDR3 DNA is TGTGCCAGCAGTGAAGGGGGGGTGTGGTACTATGGCTACACCTTC.

This chain's CDR3 is CASSWGLPSSYNEQFF. CDR3 coding DNA: TGCGCCAGCAGCTGGGGACTTCCGAGCTCCTACAATGAGCAGTTCTTC. The chain combines TRBV5-1 with TRBJ2-1; D might be TRBD2 (6 bases). V was shortened by 3 bases and J by 0 bases, with 13 bases between the two germline ends. The CDR3 sequence is 16 residues long. In germline, CDR1 is SGHRS, CDR2 YFSETQ.

The gene calls are TRBV7-2 and TRBJ1-2, with TRBD1 matching 9 bases. CDR1 is SGHTA and CDR2 is FQGNSA in the germline V gene. CDR3 length: 16 residues. Trimming cost V 5 bases and J 3 bases; bases outside gene matches: 10. CDR3 in DNA: TGTGCCAGCAGCCGCGGGACAGGGAGTCCCGACTATGGCTACACCTTC. Its translation is CASSRGTGSPDYGYTF.

This clone was counted only a few times. V is TRBV2 and J is TRBJ1-6; 8 bases match TRBD1. The CDR3 consists of 15 residues. Per the germline V gene, CDR1 is SNHLY and CDR2 is FYNNEI. V trimming: 7 bases; J trimming: 9 bases; junction bases outside the gene matches: 11. This chain's CDR3 is CASTGGSGGGSPLHF. CDR3 nucleotide sequence: TGTGCCAGCACCGGAGGGTCAGGGGGCGGTTCACCCCTCCACTTT.

This chain connects TRBV12-3 or TRBV12-4 to TRBJ2-1; no definite D call. This CDR3 is 11 amino acids long. V shed 3 bases and J shed 13 bases, with 10 bases lying between them. CDR3 in DNA: TGTGCCAGCAGTTTGCTAGGCCTACAGTTCTTC. It encodes CASSLLGLQFF.

This clone was detected only once. V usage is TRBV5-1 and J usage is TRBJ2-2; 9 nucleotides agree with TRBD1. The CDR3 has 16 amino acids. The V and J ends lost 1 base and 5 bases, in that order; junction bases with no gene match: 6. The germline V gene encodes CDR1 SGHRS and CDR2 YFSETQ. For the CDR3, the DNA is TGCGCCAGCAGCTTGACAGGGGGCGGAAGGACCGGGGAGCTGTTTTTT. Its protein is CASSLTGGGRTGELFF. Supplemented by reference TRBV5-1 and TRBJ2-2, the full variable domain reads KAGVTQTPRYLIKTRGQQVTLSCSPISGHRSVSWYQQTPGQGLQFLFEYFSETQRNKGNFPGRFSGRQFSNSRSEMNVSTLELGDSALYLCASSLTGGGRTGELFFGEGSRLTVL.

CDR3 bases: TGTGCCAGCAGTTACGGGGCTAGCAATCAGCCCCAGCATTTT. Its protein is CASSYGASNQPQHF. This rearrangement joins TRBV6-6 to TRBJ1-5; D might be TRBD1 (5 bases). Trimming cost V 2 bases and J 0 bases, with 5 bases left between them. Germline V gene data show CDR1 as MNHNY and CDR2 as SVGAGI (reference sequence). This CDR3 region has 14 residues.

The J gene is TRBJ1-4, the V gene TRBV6-5, with 8 bases fitting TRBD1. V lost 0 bases and J lost 3; bases outside the gene matches: 3. The CDR3 totals 16 residues. Germline V CDR1 and CDR2: MNHEY, SVGAGI. The CDR3 spells CASSYSWTGSNEKLFF. Here the CDR3 DNA reads TGTGCCAGCAGTTACTCCTGGACAGGGTCTAATGAAAAACTGTTTTTT.

The chain joins TRBV6-5 to TRBJ2-1; 7 bases line up with TRBD1. Germline V gene lookup returns CDR1 MNHEY and CDR2 SVGAGI. The V gene end was trimmed by 6 bases and the J gene end by 5 bases; junction bases not matched to a gene: 4. This CDR3 has 13 amino acids. The CDR3 sequence is CASRDRDHNEQFF. CDR3 DNA: TGTGCCAGCAGAGACAGGGACCACAATGAGCAGTTCTTC.